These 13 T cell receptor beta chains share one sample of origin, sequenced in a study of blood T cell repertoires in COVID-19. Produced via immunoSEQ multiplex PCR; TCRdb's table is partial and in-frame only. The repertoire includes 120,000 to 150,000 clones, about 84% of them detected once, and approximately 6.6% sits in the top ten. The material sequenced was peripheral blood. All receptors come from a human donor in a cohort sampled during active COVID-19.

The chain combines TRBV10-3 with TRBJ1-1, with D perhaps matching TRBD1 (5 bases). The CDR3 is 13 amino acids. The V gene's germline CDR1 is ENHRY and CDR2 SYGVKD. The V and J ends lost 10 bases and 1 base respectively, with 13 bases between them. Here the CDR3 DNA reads TGTGCCACCCAGGGCTTCGGGAACACTGAAGCTTTCTTT. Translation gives CATQGFGNTEAFF.

In DNA form, the CDR3 reads TGTGCCAGCAGTGCCTTCAGGGGGAACTATGGCTACACCTTC. Amino acid sequence: CASSAFRGNYGYTF. The chain joins TRBV2 to TRBJ1-2, with 7 bases fitting TRBD1. The V and J ends lost 4 bases and 2 bases, in that order; junction bases with no gene match: 4. The CDR3 is made up of 14 amino acids. Germline CDR1 SNHLY, CDR2 FYNNEI.

The CDR3 nucleotides read TGTGCCAGCAGCTTACAGGTGACCGGGGCCAACGTCCTGACTTTC. It yields the protein CASSLQVTGANVLTF. The rearrangement uses TRBV7-3 and TRBJ2-6; no firm D call. The germline V gene has CDR1 SGHTA and CDR2 FQGTGA. The ends were cut back, 2 bases at V and 4 bases at J, with 9 bases in the middle. The length of the CDR3 is 15 residues.

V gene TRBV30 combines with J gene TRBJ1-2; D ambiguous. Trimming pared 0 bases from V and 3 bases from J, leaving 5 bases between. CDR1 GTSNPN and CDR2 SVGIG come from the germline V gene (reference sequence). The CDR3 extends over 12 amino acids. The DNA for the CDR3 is TGTGCCTGGAGTGTAGCCCACTATGGCTACACCTTC. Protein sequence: CAWSVAHYGYTF.

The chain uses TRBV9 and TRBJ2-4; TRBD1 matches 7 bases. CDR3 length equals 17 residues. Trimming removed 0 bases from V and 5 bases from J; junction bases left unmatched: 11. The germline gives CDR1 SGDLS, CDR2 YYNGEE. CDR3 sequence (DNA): TGTGCCAGCAGCGTAGCTCTTGGGGACAGAACTCAAAACATTCAGTACTTC. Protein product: CASSVALGDRTQNIQYF.

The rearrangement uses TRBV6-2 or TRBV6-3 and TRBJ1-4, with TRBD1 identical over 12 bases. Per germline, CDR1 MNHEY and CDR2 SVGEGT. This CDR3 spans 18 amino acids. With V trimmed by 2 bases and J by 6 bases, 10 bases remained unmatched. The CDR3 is CASSYKGQGALRDEKLFF. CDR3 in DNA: TGTGCCAGCAGTTACAAGGGACAGGGGGCGTTAAGGGATGAAAAACTGTTTTTT.

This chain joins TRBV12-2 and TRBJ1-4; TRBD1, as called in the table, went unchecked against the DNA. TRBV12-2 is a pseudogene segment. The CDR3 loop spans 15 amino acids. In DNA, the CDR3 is TGTGCAAGTCGCTTATCGTCAGGGCTCGGGGAAAAACTGTTTTTT. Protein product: CASRLSSGLGEKLFF.

The CDR3 nucleotides read TGCGCCAGCAGCTTATCAGGGTCGAACACTGAAGCTTTCTTT. It is translated as CASSLSGSNTEAFF. The J gene is TRBJ1-1, the V gene TRBV5-1; tentatively, D is TRBD1 (5 bases). This CDR3 is built from 14 residues. V shed 2 bases and J shed 1 base, with 9 bases lying between them. Germline-derived CDR1 and CDR2 are SGHRS and YFSETQ.

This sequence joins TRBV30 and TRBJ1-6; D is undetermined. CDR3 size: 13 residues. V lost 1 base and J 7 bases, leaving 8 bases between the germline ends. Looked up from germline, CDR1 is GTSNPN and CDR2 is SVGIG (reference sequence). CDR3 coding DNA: TGTGCCTGGAGTGAGGAGGCGAATTCACCCCTCCACTTT. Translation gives CAWSEEANSPLHF.

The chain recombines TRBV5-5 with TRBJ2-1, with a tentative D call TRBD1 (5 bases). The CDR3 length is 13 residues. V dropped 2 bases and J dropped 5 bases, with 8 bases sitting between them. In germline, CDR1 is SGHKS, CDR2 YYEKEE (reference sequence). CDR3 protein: CASSFKGDNEQFF. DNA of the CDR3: TGTGCCAGCAGCTTTAAAGGGGACAATGAGCAGTTCTTC. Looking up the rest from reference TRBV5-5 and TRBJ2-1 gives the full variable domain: DAGVTQSPTHLIKTRGQQVTLRCSPISGHKSVSWYQQVLGQGPQFIFQYYEKEERGRGNFPDRFSARQFPNYSSELNVNALLLGDSALYLCASSFKGDNEQFFGPGTRLTVL.

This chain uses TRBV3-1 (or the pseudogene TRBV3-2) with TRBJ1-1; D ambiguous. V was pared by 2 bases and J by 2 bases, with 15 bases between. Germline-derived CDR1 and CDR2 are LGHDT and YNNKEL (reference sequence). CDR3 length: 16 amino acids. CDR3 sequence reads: CASSQFKTWANTEAFF. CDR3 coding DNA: TGTGCCAGCAGCCAATTTAAGACCTGGGCCAACACTGAAGCTTTCTTT.

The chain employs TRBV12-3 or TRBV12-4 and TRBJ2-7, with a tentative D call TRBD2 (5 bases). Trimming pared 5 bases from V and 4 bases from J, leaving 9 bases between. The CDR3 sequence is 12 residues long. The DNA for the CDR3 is TGTGCCAGCAGTACAAGCGGATACGAGCAGTACTTC. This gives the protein CASSTSGYEQYF.

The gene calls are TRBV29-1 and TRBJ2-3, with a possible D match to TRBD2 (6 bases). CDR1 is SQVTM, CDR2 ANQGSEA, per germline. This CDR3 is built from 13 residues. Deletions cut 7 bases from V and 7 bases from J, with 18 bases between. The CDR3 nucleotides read TGCAGCGCCGGAGGTCTAGCGACTAATACGCAGTATTTT. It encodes CSAGGLATNTQYF.